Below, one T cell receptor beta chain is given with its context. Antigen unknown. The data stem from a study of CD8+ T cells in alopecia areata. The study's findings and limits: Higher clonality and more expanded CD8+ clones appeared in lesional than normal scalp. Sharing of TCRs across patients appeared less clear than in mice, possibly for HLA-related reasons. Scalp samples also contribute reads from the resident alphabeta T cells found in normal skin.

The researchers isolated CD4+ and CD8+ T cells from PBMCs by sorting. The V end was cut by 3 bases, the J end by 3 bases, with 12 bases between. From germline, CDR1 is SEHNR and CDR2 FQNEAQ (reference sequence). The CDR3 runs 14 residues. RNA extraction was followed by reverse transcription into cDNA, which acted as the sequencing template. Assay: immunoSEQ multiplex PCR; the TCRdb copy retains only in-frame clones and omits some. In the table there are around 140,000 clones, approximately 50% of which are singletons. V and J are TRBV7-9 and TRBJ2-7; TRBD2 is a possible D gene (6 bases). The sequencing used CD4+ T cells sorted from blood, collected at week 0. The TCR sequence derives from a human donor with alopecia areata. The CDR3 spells CASSFGGAYYEQYF. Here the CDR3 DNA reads TGTGCCAGCAGCTTCGGCGGGGCCTACTACGAGCAGTACTTC.